A single TCR beta chain is shown here with its context. Its antigen remains unidentified. The record originates from a study of CD8 T cells in Susac syndrome. General observations from the study: Susac CD8+ clonal expansion peaked in TEMRA cells and active patients.

Random-hexamer reverse transcription was applied to roughly 0.5 to 1 ug RNA. Across 54 Vbeta and 13 Jbeta, immunoSEQ multiplex PCR amplified TCR beta CDR3. A single record per CDR3 protein comes from TCRdb applying MiXCR to the immunoSEQ multiplex PCR reads. The table records 75,000 to 95,000 distinct CDR3 sequences, 90% to 95% of them present only once. This CDR3 is 13 amino acids long. The V gene's germline CDR1 is SGHRS and CDR2 YFSETQ. The ends were cut back, 0 bases at V and 6 bases at J, with 9 bases in the middle. The V and J genes are TRBV5-1 and TRBJ1-1; TRBD1 is a possible D gene (5 bases). The sequenced sample consisted of CD8+ T cells from PBMCs. This TCR derives from a human donor with Susac syndrome. CDR3 sequence (DNA): TGCGCCAGCAGCTTGGAAGGGGTCTCTGAAGCTTTCTTT. Amino acids: CASSLEGVSEAFF.